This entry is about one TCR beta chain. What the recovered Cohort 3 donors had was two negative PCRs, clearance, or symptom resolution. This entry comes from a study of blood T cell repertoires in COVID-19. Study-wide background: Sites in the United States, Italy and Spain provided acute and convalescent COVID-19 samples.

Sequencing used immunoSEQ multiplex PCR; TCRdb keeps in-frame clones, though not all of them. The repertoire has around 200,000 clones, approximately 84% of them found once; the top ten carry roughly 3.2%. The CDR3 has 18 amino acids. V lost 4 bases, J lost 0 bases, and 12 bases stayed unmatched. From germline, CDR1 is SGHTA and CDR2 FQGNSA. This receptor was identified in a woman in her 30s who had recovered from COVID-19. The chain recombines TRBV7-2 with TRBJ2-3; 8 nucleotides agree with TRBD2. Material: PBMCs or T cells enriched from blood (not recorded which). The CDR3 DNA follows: TGTGCCAGCAGCTCGAGAACTAGCGGAGTAGCTAGCACAGATACGCAGTATTTT. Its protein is CASSSRTSGVASTDTQYF.